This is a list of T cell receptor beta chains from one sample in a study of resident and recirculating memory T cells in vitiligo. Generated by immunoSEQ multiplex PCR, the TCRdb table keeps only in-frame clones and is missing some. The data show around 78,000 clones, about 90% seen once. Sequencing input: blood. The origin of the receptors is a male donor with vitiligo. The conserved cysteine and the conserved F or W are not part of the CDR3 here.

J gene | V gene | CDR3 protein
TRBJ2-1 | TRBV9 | ASSTPAGGPYNEQF
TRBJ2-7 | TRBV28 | ASSLFGVAGGPKEQY
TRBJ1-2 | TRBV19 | ASSIWDRPDYGYT
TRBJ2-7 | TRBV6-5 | ASSPYTGGTYEQY
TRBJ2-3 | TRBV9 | ASRTSSDTQY
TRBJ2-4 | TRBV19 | ASSTGQGLAKNIQY
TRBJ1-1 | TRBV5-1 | ASSLGIGGGDTEAF
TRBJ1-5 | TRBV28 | ASSAPRTAFYGNQPQH
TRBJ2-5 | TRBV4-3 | ASSQDFSGSPQETQY
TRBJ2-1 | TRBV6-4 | ASSDWRDNEQF
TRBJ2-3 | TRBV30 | AWTGLTSGSHLGDTQY
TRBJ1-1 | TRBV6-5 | ASSYDIRTEAF
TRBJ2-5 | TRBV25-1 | ASSEHGGNAETQY
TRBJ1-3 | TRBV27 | ASSSRGQTGNTIY
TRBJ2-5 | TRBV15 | ATSRDRGGVEETQY
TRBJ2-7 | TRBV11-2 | ASSSVGRPYEQY
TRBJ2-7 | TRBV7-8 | ASSKGGGLREQY
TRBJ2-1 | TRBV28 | ASSIQRWGQANEQF
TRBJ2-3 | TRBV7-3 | ASSLFRSAGSGTDTQY
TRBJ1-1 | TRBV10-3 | AMGPQGNTEAF
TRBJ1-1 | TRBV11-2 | ASSLLSPRIPRNTEAF
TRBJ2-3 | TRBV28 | ASSFYAEVTDTQY
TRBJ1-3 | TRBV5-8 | ASSPVTGLGNTIY
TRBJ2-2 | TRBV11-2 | ASSLELAGAGTGELF
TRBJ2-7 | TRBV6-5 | ASSYSGADSSYEQY
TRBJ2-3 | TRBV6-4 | ASSSGSTDTQY
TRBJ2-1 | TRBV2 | ASGRGHEQF
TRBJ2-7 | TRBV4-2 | ASSQIFSSGDSYEQY
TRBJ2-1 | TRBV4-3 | ASSQVREGRWNEQF
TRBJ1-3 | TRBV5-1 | ASSLAQGLDTIY
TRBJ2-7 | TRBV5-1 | ASSFRAGPNYEQY
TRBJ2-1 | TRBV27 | ASSLWVRASGEQF
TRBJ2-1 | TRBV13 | ASSWGLAGGPYNEQF
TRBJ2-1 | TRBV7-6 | ASSPTSGSPSPVNEQF
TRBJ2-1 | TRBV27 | ASSLGTGISNEQF
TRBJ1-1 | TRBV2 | ASSVRGGNTEAF
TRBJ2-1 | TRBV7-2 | ASSLLLVGGIVGNEQF
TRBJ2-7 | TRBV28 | ASSSPRTSANYEQY
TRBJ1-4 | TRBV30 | AAGWAGGEKLF
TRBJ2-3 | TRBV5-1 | ASSFGLAGRADTQY
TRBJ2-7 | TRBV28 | ASSFHTGYSYEQY
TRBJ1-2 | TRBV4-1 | ASSQDPPGGEGDNYGYT
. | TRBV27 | ASSLSSSGIYEQY
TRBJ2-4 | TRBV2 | ASSVRDRGWGIQY
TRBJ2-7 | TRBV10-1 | ASSFGGTYEQY